This TCR beta chain was sequenced during a study of post-analysis software for immune sequencing data. About the study: The courses of disease that were included comprised relapsing-remitting, secondary progressive and progressive-relapsing multiple sclerosis.

Whole-study findings and limits: Strong same-batch co-clustering of samples appeared with F measure clustering. Versus controls, multiple sclerosis patients showed significantly lower diversity (normalized Chao1). The five TRBV segments detected at higher frequency in patients than in controls included TRBV5-6, TRBV5-1 and TRBV20-1.

CDR3 length: 15 residues. Looked up from germline, CDR1 is SGHVS and CDR2 is FQNEAQ. Unique molecular identifiers featured in each of the TCR beta cDNA libraries. T cells numbering 1 to 10 million yielded 450,000 to 500,000 cDNA molecules. TCRdb re-analysed the PCR reads in MiXCR, keeping a single row per CDR3 protein. The sample yields more than 450,000 distinct CDR3 sequences, about 40% seen once. Points on this clonotype: What it binds is not known. One junction end disagrees with the germline gene, perhaps due to a read error.

This chain uses TRBV7-8 with TRBJ2-7, with 12 positions matching TRBD2. The specimen sequenced was blood. This receptor was obtained from a girl aged 5-17 years with multiple sclerosis. The DNA for the CDR3 is TGTGCCAACAGCCCCAGACTAGCGGGAGTTTTAGAGCAGTACTTC. The encoded protein is CANSPRLAGVLEQYF.